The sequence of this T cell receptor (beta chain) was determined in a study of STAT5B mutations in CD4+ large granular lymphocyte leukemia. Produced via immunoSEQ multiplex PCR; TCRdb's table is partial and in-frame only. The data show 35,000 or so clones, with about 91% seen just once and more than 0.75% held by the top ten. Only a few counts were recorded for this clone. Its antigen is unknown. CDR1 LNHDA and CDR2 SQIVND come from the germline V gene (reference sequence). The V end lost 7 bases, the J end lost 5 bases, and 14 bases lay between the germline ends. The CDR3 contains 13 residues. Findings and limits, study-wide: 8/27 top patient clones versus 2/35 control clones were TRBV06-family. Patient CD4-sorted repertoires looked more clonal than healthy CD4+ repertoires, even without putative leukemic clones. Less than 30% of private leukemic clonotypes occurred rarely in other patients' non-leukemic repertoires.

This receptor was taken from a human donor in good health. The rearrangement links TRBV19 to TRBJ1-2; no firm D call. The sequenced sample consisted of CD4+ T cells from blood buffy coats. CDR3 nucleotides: TGTGCCAGTACCCCCGCGAACAGATATGGCTACACCTTC. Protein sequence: CASTPANRYGYTF.